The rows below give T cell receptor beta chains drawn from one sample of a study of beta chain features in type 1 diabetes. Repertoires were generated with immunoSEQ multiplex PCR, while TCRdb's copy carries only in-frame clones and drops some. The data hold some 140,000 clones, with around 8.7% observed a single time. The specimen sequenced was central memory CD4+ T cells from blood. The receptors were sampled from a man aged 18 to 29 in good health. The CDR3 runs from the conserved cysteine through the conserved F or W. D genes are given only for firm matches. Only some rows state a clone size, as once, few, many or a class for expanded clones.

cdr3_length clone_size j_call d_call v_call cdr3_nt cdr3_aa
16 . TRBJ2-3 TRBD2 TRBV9 TGTGCCAGCAGCGCCGGGGGGGCCGGGAGCACAGATACGCAGTATTTT CASSAGGAGSTDTQYF
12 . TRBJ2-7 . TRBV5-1 TGCGCCAGCAGCACCACCCAGGGGAAGACGTACTTC CASSTTQGKTYF
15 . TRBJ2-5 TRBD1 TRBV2 TGTGCCAGCAGTCCATTGACAGGGGGCGAGGAGACCCAGTACTTC CASSPLTGGEETQYF
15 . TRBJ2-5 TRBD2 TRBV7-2 TGTGCCAGCAGCTTCCAGCGGGGGAACCAAGAGACCCAGTACTTC CASSFQRGNQETQYF
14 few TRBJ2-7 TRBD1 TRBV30 TGTGCCTGGAGTAACGGACAGGGGGCTGGGGAGCAGTACTTC CAWSNGQGAGEQYF
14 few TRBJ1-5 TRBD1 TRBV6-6 TGTGCCAGCAGTGGGCAGGGGGACAATCAGCCCCAGCATTTT CASSGQGDNQPQHF
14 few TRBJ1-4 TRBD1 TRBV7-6 TGTGCCAGCACCCCAGGGGGGCCTAATGAAAAACTGTTTTTT CASTPGGPNEKLFF
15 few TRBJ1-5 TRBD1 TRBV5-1 TGCGCCAGAAGACTTCGGACAGGCGGCGGAGAGCCCCAGCATTTT CARRLRTGGGEPQHF
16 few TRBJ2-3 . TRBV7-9 TGTGCCAGCAGCTTATTATTGGGGCCGAGCAGGGATACGCAGTATTTT CASSLLLGPSRDTQYF
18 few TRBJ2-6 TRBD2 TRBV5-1 TGCGCCAGCAGCTTCTATTTAGCGGGGGAGGCTGGGGCCAACGTCCTGACTTTC CASSFYLAGEAGANVLTF
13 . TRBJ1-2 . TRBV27 TGTGCCAGCAGTTTGAGGGGGGGCTATGGCTACACCTTC CASSLRGGYGYTF
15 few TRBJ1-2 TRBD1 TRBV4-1 TGCGCCAGCAGCCACCTACCGGGACAGGGGGCTGGCTACACCTTC CASSHLPGQGAGYTF
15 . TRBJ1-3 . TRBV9 TGTGCCAGCAGCGTGGACAGTAACTCTGGAAACACCATATATTTT CASSVDSNSGNTIYF
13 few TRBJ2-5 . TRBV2 TGTGCCAGCAATTGGGCTGTCCAAGAGACCCAGTACTTC CASNWAVQETQYF
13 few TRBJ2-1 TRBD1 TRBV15 TGTGCCACCCGGACAGGGGGCTTCAATGAGCAGTTCTTC CATRTGGFNEQFF
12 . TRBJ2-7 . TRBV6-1 TGTGCCAGCAGTGAATTGACAGTGAGAGTTTACTTC CASSELTVRVYF
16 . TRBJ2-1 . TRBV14 TGTGCCAGCAGCCAAGAAACGCAGGGTTGGGACAATGAGCAGTTCTTC CASSQETQGWDNEQFF
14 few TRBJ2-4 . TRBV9 TGTGCCAGCAGCCCCTCGGTAGCCAAAAACATTCAGTACTTC CASSPSVAKNIQYF
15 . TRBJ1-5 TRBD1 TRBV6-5 TGTGCCAGCAGCCCGGACAGGGTGGACAATCAGCCCCAGCATTTT CASSPDRVDNQPQHF
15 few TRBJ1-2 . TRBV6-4 TGTGCCAGCAGTGACTCGGGAACAGGAGTAGATGGCTACACCTTC CASSDSGTGVDGYTF
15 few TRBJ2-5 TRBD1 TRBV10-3 TGTGCCATCAGTGAGGGGGGACAGCTCCAAGAGACCCAGTACTTC CAISEGGQLQETQYF
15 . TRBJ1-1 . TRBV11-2 TGTGCCAGCAGCCCGGGACTGCCCATGAACACTGAAGCTTTCTTT CASSPGLPMNTEAFF
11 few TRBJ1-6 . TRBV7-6 TGTGCCAGCAGCTCAGGCATTTCCCTCCACTTT CASSSGISLHF
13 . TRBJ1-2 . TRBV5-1 TGCGCCAGCAGCTCCGACACCTTCTATGGCTACACCTTC CASSSDTFYGYTF
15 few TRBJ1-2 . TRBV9 TGTGCCAGCAGCGTAGCGACAGGATCCTACTATGGCTACACCTTC CASSVATGSYYGYTF
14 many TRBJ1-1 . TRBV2 TGTGCCAGCAGTGAAGCAAGGGCGGGCACTGAAGCTTTCTTT CASSEARAGTEAFF
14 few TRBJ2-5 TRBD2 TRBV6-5 TGTGCCAGCAGACCCCCGGGACTAGGAGAGACCCAGTACTTC CASRPPGLGETQYF
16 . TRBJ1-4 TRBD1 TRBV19 TGTGCCAGTAGTGCCCAGGACAGGGGGCGAAATGAAAAACTGTTTTTT CASSAQDRGRNEKLFF
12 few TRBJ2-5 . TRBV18 TGTGCCAGCTCACCCAGTCAAGAGACCCAGTACTTC CASSPSQETQYF
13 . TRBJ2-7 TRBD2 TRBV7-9 TGTGCCAGCAGCTCCCGAGGGAGGGGAGAGCAGTACTTC CASSSRGRGEQYF
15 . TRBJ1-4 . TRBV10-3 TGTGCCATCAGTGATCAACAGGGCGGGGGAGGAAAACTGTTTTTT CAISDQQGGGGKLFF
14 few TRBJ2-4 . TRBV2 TGTGCCAGCAGCTCCAGGGGTTTCGGGGACATTCAGTACTTC CASSSRGFGDIQYF